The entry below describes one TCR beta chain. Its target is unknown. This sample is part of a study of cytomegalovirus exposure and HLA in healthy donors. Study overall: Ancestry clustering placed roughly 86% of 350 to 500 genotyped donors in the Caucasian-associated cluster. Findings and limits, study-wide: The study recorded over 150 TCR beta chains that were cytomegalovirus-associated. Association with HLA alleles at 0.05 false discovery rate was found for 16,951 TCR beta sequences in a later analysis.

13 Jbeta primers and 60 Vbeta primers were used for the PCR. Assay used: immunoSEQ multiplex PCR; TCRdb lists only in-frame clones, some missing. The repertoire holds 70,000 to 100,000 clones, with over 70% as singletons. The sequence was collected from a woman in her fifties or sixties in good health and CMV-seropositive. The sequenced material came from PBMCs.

CDR3 sequence reads: CASSRDRAGELFF. For the CDR3, the DNA is TGTGCCAGCAGCCGGGACAGGGCCGGGGAGCTGTTTTTT. The chain combines TRBV5-4 with TRBJ2-2; 9 bases match TRBD1. J was trimmed by 6 bases and V by 4 bases; bases with no gene match: 1. Germline V gene sequence: CDR1 SGHNT, CDR2 YYREEE (reference sequence). This CDR3 is built from 13 residues.